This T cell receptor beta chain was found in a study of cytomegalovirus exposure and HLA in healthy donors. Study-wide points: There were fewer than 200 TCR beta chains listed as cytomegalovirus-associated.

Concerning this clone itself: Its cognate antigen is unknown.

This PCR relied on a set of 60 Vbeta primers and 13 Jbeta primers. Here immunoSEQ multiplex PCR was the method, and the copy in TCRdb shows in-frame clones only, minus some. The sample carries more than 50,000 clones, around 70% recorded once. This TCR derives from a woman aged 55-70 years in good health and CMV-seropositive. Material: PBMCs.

The CDR3 nucleotides are TGTGCCAGCTCACCATCGAGACAGGGTCTCTATGGCTACACCTTC. This translates into CASSPSRQGLYGYTF. V usage is TRBV18 and J usage is TRBJ1-2, with 7 bases aligning to TRBD1. In germline, CDR1 is KGHSH, CDR2 LQKENI. V was clipped by 2 bases and J by 4 bases; unmatched bases: 7. CDR3 size: 15 residues.